The source of this T cell receptor (beta chain) is a study of blood T cells in healthy people across ages (dated by TCRdb to 2015 to 2017). Notes on the research overall: In model experiments, template switching captured about one uniquely barcoded TCR beta cDNA molecule for every two T cells. Using deep sequencing normalized with unique cDNA molecular identifiers, the study measured how TCR beta repertoire diversity changes with age. Donors were grouped into four age groups: young (average roughly 17 years), middle-aged (around 39), aged (approximately 58) and long-lived (approximately 75). To avoid experimental bias, donors of different ages were distributed randomly across sequencing lanes. For two donors (one aged 18 to 29 and one aged 80 or older), the study analyzed two additional independent replicas of 1 million unique cDNA reads from the same blood draw. Overall study outcomes, separate from this receptor: A strong correlation was found between observed TCR beta diversity and the percentage of naive T cells measured by flow cytometry. The long-lived group showed more naive CD4+ T cells, fewer expanded clones and increased TCR diversity than the aged group, suggesting age selection. Because the CMV infection status of the donors was unknown, age-related changes in expanded clonotypes may potentially have been confounded. Estimates of total diversity based on one million sequenced T cells were regarded as lower bounds and as underestimates. Since profiling was done on bulk unsorted PBMCs, naive and antigen-experienced compartments could not be conclusively compared. Observed TCR beta diversity per million T cells fell roughly linearly with age, and a significant reduction was already apparent by age around 40.

The library came from 5' RACE. The reads were generated on an Illumina HiSeq 2500. A second PCR of about 7 to 12 cycles was run with a J-beta primer mix and a sample-barcoded 5' primer. A unique molecular identifier was introduced onto each TCR beta cDNA molecule by a template-switch 5' adaptor carrying 12 random nucleotides. Each sample yielded at least 3 million CDR3-containing paired-end reads. All of the RNA was converted into first-strand cDNA using the Mint cDNA synthesis kit, with a TRBC-specific oligonucleotide serving as the primer. After uracil-DNA glycosylase treatment, a first 18-cycle PCR used universal primers M1SS and BC2_uni_R on all cDNA. In the authors' own workflow: Normalization of each sample was performed by random selection of 1 million high-quality reads, each carrying a distinct molecular identifier. Reads with shared molecular identifiers were discarded instead of being binned into consensus sequences. CDR3 identification, clonotype clustering and error correction used MiTCR with a Q25 quality threshold and the strictest error-elimination algorithm. A nonparametric unseen species model using Euler transformation provided a lower-bound estimate of total TCR beta diversity. The public reads were quality trimmed at Q25 with fastp and then assembled into clones with MiXCR by TCRdb, keeping productive beta chains. Every CDR3 protein is listed once, alongside the most common genes and DNA of its rows. The V and J calls were not made by the authors but by TCRdb's processing. The sample table records some 1.7 million distinct CDR3 sequences; 28% of these occur just once. Of the sample, less than 9.5% falls within the top ten clones.

The donors were roughly 39 Caucasian individuals from Russia, aged roughly 6 to 100 years, who were systemically healthy. Each donor gave roughly 9.5 milliliters of peripheral blood, collected into EDTA-treated Vacutainer tubes. Ficoll-Paque density-gradient centrifugation was used to isolate PBMCs, with at least 7 million obtained per sample. Total RNA was extracted from PBMCs with Trizol reagent, with at least 6 micrograms obtained per sample. For every donor, an aliquot of PBMCs went through flow cytometry to measure the percentages of naive CD45RAhigh/CD27high T cells. This clonotype was found many times. Its antigen has not been determined. Base-call qualities are not available, and no considerably larger clone is one nucleotide away. Per the germline V gene, SQVTM is the CDR1 and ANQGSEA is the CDR2. V loses 7 bases of germline sequence and J loses 0 bases, and the interval between the two ends is 10 bases. Measured from the cysteine to the phenylalanine, the CDR3 is 12 residues long. Only the CDR3 portion is preserved as DNA: 36 bases, with reading frame beginning at the first base.

Sequences were obtained from blood. This sequence was found in a woman aged 30 to 39 in good health. This receptor chain uses TRBV29-1 and TRBJ2-7; possibly the D gene is TRBD1, per 6 matching bases. CDR3 reads: CSAETGSYEQYF. The nucleotides read TGCAGCGCCGAGACAGGCTCCTACGAGCAGTACTTC.